A selection of T cell receptor beta chains follows, all from one sample in a study of siplizumab effects on memory and regulatory T cells. Some clones are missing from TCRdb's copy, which holds only in-frame ones; the method was immunoSEQ multiplex PCR. There are over 100,000 clones in the sample; over 90% occur only once, and approximately 0.58% lies in the top ten. Sequenced sample: Tregs sorted from blood. These receptors were collected from a human donor in good health. Each CDR3 is given with its conserved first and last residue. D genes are given only for firm matches. Clone size is given for some rows only: seen once, a few or many times, or a class if the clone is expanded.

- | TRBJ2-5 | TRBV7-8 | - | CASSDIAGAGRLGETQYF | TGTGCCAGCAGCGACATCGCGGGGGCGGGACGTCTGGGAGAGACCCAGTACTTC
- | TRBJ2-5 | TRBV4-2 | - | CASSQEAGARVAQYF | TGTGCCAGCAGCCAAGAGGCAGGGGCCAGAGTCGCCCAGTACTTC
- | TRBJ1-2 | TRBV10-3 | - | CAISFDNYGYTF | TGTGCCATCAGTTTCGACAACTATGGCTACACCTTC
- | TRBJ2-5 | TRBV20-1 | - | CSALRETQYF | TGCAGTGCTCTCCGGGAGACCCAGTACTTC
- | TRBJ1-6 | TRBV19 | - | CASSISSLDNSPLHF | TGTGCCAGTAGTATTTCGTCCCTCGATAATTCACCCCTCCACTTT
- | TRBJ2-3 | TRBV13 | - | CASSLTAGLDTQYF | TGTGCCAGCAGCTTAACGGCGGGGTTGGATACGCAGTATTTT
- | TRBJ1-2 | TRBV27 | - | CASSLKASNYGYTF | TGTGCCAGCAGTCTCAAGGCCAGTAACTATGGCTACACCTTC
- | TRBJ1-5 | TRBV5-6 | once | CASSLRVTGYSNQPQHF | TGTGCCAGCAGCTTGAGGGTAACAGGTTATAGCAATCAGCCCCAGCATTTT
TRBD2 | TRBJ2-1 | TRBV27 | - | CASSPLTSGSIQFF | TGTGCCAGCAGCCCACTGACTAGCGGGAGTATTCAGTTCTTC
TRBD1 | TRBJ2-6 | TRBV10-3 | - | CAISADRGQANVLTF | TGTGCCATCAGTGCGGACAGGGGGCAGGCCAACGTCCTGACTTTC
- | TRBJ1-2 | TRBV7-2 | - | CASSSGPVFYGYTF | TGTGCCAGCAGCAGCGGGCCGGTGTTTTATGGCTACACCTTC
- | TRBJ2-5 | TRBV30 | - | CAWTQKETQYF | TGTGCCTGGACACAGAAAGAGACCCAGTACTTC
TRBD1 | TRBJ1-4 | TRBV9 | - | CASSTTGSTNEKLFF | TGTGCCAGCAGCACGACAGGGTCGACTAATGAAAAACTGTTTTTT
- | TRBJ1-1 | TRBV18 | - | CASSMDTEAFF | TGTGCCAGCTCGATGGACACTGAAGCTTTCTTT
TRBD1 | TRBJ1-6 | TRBV5-5 | - | CASSLGQGYNSPLHF | TGTGCCAGCAGCTTGGGACAGGGCTATAATTCACCCCTCCACTTT
TRBD1 | TRBJ2-2 | TRBV5-1 | - | CASSLEGQATGELFF | TGCGCCAGCAGCTTGGAGGGACAGGCCACCGGGGAGCTGTTTTTT
- | TRBJ2-7 | TRBV21-1 | - | CASGSPNEQYF | TGTGCCAGCGGCTCCCCCAACGAGCAGTACTTC
- | TRBJ1-1 | TRBV5-1 | - | CASSLVLGSTEAFF | TGCGCCAGCAGCTTGGTTCTGGGATCCACTGAAGCTTTCTTT
TRBD2 | TRBJ2-5 | TRBV5-8 | - | CASSQGLAGALQETQYF | TGTGCCAGCAGCCAGGGACTAGCGGGGGCCCTACAAGAGACCCAGTACTTC
- | TRBJ1-3 | TRBV5-1 | once | CASRPMGSGNTIYF | TGCGCCAGCAGACCTATGGGGTCCGGAAACACCATATATTTT
TRBD1 | TRBJ2-3 | TRBV4-1 | - | CASSRNADRVGTDTQYF | TGCGCCAGCAGCCGAAATGCGGACAGGGTTGGCACAGATACGCAGTATTTT
- | TRBJ1-3 | TRBV6-6 | - | CASSSGGGNTIYF | TGTGCCAGCAGTTCGGGGGGGGGAAACACCATATATTTT
- | TRBJ1-1 | TRBV4-1 | - | CASTGQINTEAFF | TGCGCCAGCACCGGACAAATCAACACTGAAGCTTTCTTT
- | TRBJ2-5 | TRBV29-1 | once | CSVGGLGETQYF | TGCAGCGTCGGGGGACTGGGGGAAACCCAGTACTTC
- | TRBJ1-6 | TRBV30 | - | CAWSAGILDNFYSPLHF | TGTGCCTGGAGCGCCGGGATCCTAGATAACTTCTATTCACCCCTCCACTTT
- | TRBJ2-7 | TRBV7-2 | - | CASSSSGRYEQYF | TGTGCCAGCAGCTCCTCAGGGCGCTACGAGCAGTACTTC
- | TRBJ1-2 | TRBV28 | - | CASRVTGNYGYTF | TGTGCCAGCAGAGTCACAGGGAACTATGGCTACACCTTC
- | TRBJ2-7 | TRBV5-1 | - | CASSLDWEYEQYF | TGCGCCAGCAGCTTGGATTGGGAATACGAGCAGTACTTC
- | TRBJ2-7 | TRBV30 | - | CAWSIGGGEQYF | TGTGCCTGGAGTATAGGGGGAGGCGAGCAGTACTTC
TRBD2 | TRBJ2-3 | TRBV5-4 | - | CASSRLAGRTDTQYF | TGTGCCAGCAGCCGACTAGCGGGACGCACAGATACGCAGTATTTT
- | TRBJ1-2 | TRBV7-9 | - | CAILQGPGLSNYGYTF | TGTGCCATCCTTCAGGGACCTGGCTTGTCGAACTATGGCTACACCTTC
- | TRBJ2-1 | TRBV30 | - | CAWSVLKGGYNEQFF | TGTGCCTGGAGTGTACTAAAGGGGGGTTACAATGAGCAGTTCTTC
- | TRBJ2-5 | TRBV5-4 | - | CASSLGGFAVGKTQYF | TGTGCCAGCAGCTTGGGAGGGTTTGCGGTCGGAAAGACCCAGTACTTC
TRBD2 | TRBJ2-1 | TRBV27 | - | CASSPRLAGGLSSYNEQFF | TGTGCCAGCAGTCCCCGACTAGCGGGAGGCCTGAGCTCCTACAATGAGCAGTTCTTC
- | TRBJ2-7 | TRBV11-2 | - | CASSPQGGGDDEQYF | TGTGCCAGCAGCCCACAGGGCGGAGGTGACGACGAGCAGTACTTC
- | TRBJ1-1 | TRBV30 | few | CAWSRKNWGGNTEAFF | TGTGCCTGGAGCCGAAAGAACTGGGGCGGGAACACTGAAGCTTTCTTT
TRBD1 | TRBJ2-5 | TRBV5-1 | - | CASSLVGQGLGETQYF | TGCGCCAGCAGCTTGGTGGGACAGGGATTGGGTGAGACCCAGTACTTC
TRBD1 | TRBJ1-3 | TRBV7-6 | - | CASSEGARGGGAIYF | TGTGCCAGCAGCGAGGGGGCAAGGGGCGGAGGCGCCATATATTTT
- | TRBJ2-7 | TRBV15 | once | CATSRDTGYYEQYF | TGTGCCACCAGCAGAGATACAGGGTACTACGAGCAGTACTTC
TRBD2 | TRBJ2-6 | TRBV10-3 | - | CAIGAGRGSGANVLTF | TGTGCCATCGGGGCAGGGAGGGGCTCTGGGGCCAACGTCCTGACTTTC